Following are 12 T cell receptor beta chains from one sample sequenced in a study of cytomegalovirus exposure and HLA in healthy donors (dated by TCRdb to 2015 to 2018). The library relied on the immunoSEQ multiplex PCR assay. The multiplex PCR relied on a mix of 60 forward primers for TCR Vbeta segments and 13 reverse primers for TCR Jbeta segments. Here the immuneACCESS table is served through TCRdb, limited to in-frame sequences with V and J called. Missing clones are a known gap in these copies; in checked studies unresolved V genes cover under half, and the rest lacks a known reason. In this sample the table shows approximately 110,000 clones, approximately 80% of which occur a single time. The ten largest clones add up to approximately 5.1% of the sample. Source material: PBMCs. The receptors originated from a female donor in good health and CMV-seropositive.

The V and J genes are TRBV7-2 and TRBJ2-7, with a possible D match to TRBD2 (6 bases). Trimming pared 6 bases from V and 8 bases from J, leaving 20 bases between. CDR1 is SGHTA and CDR2 is FQGNSA in the germline V gene. CDR3 length equals 14 residues. CDR3 sequence: CASSAGSLPTKQYF. Here the CDR3 DNA reads TGTGCCAGCAGTGCGGGAAGCCTACCTACGAAGCAGTACTTC.

The gene calls are TRBV5-4 and TRBJ2-5; 14 bases align to TRBD2. The CDR3 contains 15 residues. J lost 5 bases, V lost 6 bases, and 6 bases had no gene match. Germline V gene sequence: CDR1 SGHNT, CDR2 YYREEE (reference sequence). CDR3 sequence: CASTLGLAGEETQYF. The CDR3 bases are TGTGCCAGCACCCTGGGACTAGCGGGGGAGGAGACCCAGTACTTC.

The chain is built from TRBV5-5 and TRBJ2-5, with 8 bases matching TRBD1. The CDR3 sequence is 17 residues long. V shed 0 bases and J 1 base; nucleotides not matched to a gene: 8. Germline CDR1 is SGHKS and CDR2 is YYEKEE (reference sequence). The CDR3, as DNA: TGTGCCAGCAGCTTGGGAGACAGGGGATACATCCAAGAGACCCAGTACTTC. Its translation is CASSLGDRGYIQETQYF.

For this clone: This sample includes further DNA sequences coding for the same CDR3. This chain joins TRBV11-3 and TRBJ2-2; D may be TRBD1 (5 bases). CDR3 length: 12 amino acids. V was shortened by 5 bases and J by 8 bases, with 9 bases between the two germline ends. The germline CDR1 and CDR2 sequences are SGHNT and YENEEA. CDR3: CASSSRTGELFF. The CDR3 DNA follows: TGTGCCAGCAGCAGCAGGACAGGGGAGCTGTTTTTT. Using reference TRBV11-3 and TRBJ2-2 for the parts outside the CDR3, the full variable domain is EAGVVQSPRYKIIEKKQPVAFWCNPISGHNTLYWYLQNLGQGPELLIRYENEEAVDDSQLPKDRFSAERLKGVDSTLKIQPAELGDSAVYLCASSSRTGELFFGEGSRLTVL.

J is TRBJ2-2 and V is TRBV5-1; 8 bases agree with TRBD1. The CDR3 consists of 14 residues. Germline CDR1 reads SGHRS; CDR2 reads YFSETQ. Unmatched junction bases numbered 2, after V lost 2 bases and J lost 5 bases. This CDR3 is CASSLQGGTGELFF. DNA of the CDR3: TGCGCCAGCAGCTTACAGGGGGGAACCGGGGAGCTGTTTTTT.

V usage is TRBV18 and J usage is TRBJ2-7; D not certain. Trimming took off 3 bases at V and 3 bases at J, with 9 bases between the two ends. The length of the CDR3 is 13 residues. Germline CDR1 reads KGHSH; CDR2 reads LQKENI. CDR3 nucleotide sequence: TGTGCCAGCTCACCCACCAGTCACTACGAGCAGTACTTC. Protein sequence: CASSPTSHYEQYF.

The chain couples TRBV2 to TRBJ1-1; 8 bases line up with TRBD1. The junction had 4 bases not matched to a gene; V was cut back by 9 bases and J by 1 base. The germline V gene has CDR1 SNHLY and CDR2 FYNNEI. The CDR3 covers 13 residues. The CDR3 is CASATGENTEAFF. As DNA, the CDR3 is TGTGCCAGTGCGACAGGGGAGAACACTGAAGCTTTCTTT.

The chain couples TRBV5-8 to TRBJ2-7; TRBD2 matches at 8 bases. The trim removed 2 bases at V and 4 bases at J, leaving 8 bases unmatched. The CDR3 covers 15 residues. Germline CDR1 reads SGHTS; CDR2 reads YDEGEE. CDR3 sequence: CASSLWGLDTYEQYF. The CDR3 DNA is TGTGCCAGCAGCTTATGGGGACTAGACACATACGAGCAGTACTTC.

This rearrangement joins TRBV19 to TRBJ1-1; D remains unclear. Germline V gene sequence: CDR1 LNHDA, CDR2 SQIVND (reference sequence). This CDR3 comprises 17 residues. Between the trimmed V and J ends, which lost 0 bases and 1 base, there was a span of 15 bases. The CDR3 sequence: CASSIDFGPSRNTEAFF. CDR3 bases: TGTGCCAGTAGTATAGATTTTGGGCCGAGTAGGAACACTGAAGCTTTCTTT.

This clone was counted a few times. This rearrangement joins TRBV4-2 to TRBJ1-1; D is unclear. Germline assignment: CDR1 LGHNA and CDR2 YNFKEQ. There are 14 residues in the CDR3. Trimming cost V 3 bases and J 1 base, with 9 bases left between them. In DNA form, the CDR3 reads TGTGCCAGCAGCCAGGAGATAAGGAACACTGAAGCTTTCTTT. This codes for CASSQEIRNTEAFF.

This chain connects TRBV27 to TRBJ2-1, with D tentatively TRBD2 (6 bases). Trimming shortened V by 1 base and J by 4 bases, and 17 bases separated the two germline ends. CDR1 is MNHEY and CDR2 is SMNVEV in the germline V gene (reference sequence). CDR3 length: 17 residues. The CDR3 coding sequence is TGTGCCAGCAGTTTATTGGGGCTGCCGGGGGATTACAATGAGCAGTTCTTC. It codes for CASSLLGLPGDYNEQFF.

Concerning this clone itself: Other nucleotide sequences in the sample specify the same CDR3. V usage is TRBV28 and J usage is TRBJ2-2, with 12 bases aligning to TRBD2. With V trimmed by 0 bases and J by 6 bases, 5 bases remained unmatched. The germline CDR1 and CDR2 sequences are MDHEN and SYDVKM. The CDR3 is 17 amino acids. CDR3 DNA: TGTGCCAGCAGTTTATGGGGTCTAGCGGGAGGGCCCGGGGAGCTGTTTTTT. Translating it yields CASSLWGLAGGPGELFF.